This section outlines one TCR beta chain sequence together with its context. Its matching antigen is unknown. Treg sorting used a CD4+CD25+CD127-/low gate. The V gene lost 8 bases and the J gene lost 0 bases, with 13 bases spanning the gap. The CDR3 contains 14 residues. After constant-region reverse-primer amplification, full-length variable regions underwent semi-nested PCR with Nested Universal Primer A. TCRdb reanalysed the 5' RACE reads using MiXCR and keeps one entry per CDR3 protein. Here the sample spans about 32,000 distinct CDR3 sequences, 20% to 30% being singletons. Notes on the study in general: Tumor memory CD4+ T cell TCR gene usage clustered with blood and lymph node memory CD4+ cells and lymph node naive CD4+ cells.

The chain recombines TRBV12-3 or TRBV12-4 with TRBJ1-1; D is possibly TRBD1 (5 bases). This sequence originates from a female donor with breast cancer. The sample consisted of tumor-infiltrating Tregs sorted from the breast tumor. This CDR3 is CASYRGAMNTEAFF. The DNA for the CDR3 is TGTGCCAGCTACAGAGGGGCAATGAACACTGAAGCTTTCTTT.